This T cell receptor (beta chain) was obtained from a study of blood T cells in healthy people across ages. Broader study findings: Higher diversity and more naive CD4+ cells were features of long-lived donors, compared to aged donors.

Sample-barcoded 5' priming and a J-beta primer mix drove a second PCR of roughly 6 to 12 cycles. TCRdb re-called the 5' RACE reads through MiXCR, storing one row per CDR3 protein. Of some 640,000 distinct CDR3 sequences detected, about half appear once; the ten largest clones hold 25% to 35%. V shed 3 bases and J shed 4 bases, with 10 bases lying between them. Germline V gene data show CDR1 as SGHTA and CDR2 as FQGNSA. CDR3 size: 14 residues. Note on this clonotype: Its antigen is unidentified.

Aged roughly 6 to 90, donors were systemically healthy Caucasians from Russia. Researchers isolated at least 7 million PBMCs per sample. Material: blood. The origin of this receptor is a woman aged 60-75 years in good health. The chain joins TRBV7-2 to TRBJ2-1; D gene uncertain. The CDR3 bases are TGTGCCAGCAGCTTGAGGCAGGCTTACAATGAGCAGTTCTTC. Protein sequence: CASSLRQAYNEQFF.